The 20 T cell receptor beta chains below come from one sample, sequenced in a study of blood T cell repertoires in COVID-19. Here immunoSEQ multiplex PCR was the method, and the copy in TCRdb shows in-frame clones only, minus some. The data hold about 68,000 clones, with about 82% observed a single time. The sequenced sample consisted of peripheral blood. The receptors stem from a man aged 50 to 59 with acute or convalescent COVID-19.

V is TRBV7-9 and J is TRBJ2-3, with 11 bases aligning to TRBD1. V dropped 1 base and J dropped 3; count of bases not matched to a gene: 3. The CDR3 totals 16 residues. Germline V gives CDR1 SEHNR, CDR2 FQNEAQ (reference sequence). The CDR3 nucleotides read TGTGCCAGCAGCTTAGGGACAGGGGGCCCAACAGATACGCAGTATTTT. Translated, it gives CASSLGTGGPTDTQYF.

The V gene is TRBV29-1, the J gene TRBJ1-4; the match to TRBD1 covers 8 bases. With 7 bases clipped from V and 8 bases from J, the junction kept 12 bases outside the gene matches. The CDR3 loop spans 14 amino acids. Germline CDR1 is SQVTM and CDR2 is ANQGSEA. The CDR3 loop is CSGGSGQVEEKLFF. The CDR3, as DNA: TGCAGCGGCGGATCGGGACAGGTGGAGGAAAAACTGTTTTTT.

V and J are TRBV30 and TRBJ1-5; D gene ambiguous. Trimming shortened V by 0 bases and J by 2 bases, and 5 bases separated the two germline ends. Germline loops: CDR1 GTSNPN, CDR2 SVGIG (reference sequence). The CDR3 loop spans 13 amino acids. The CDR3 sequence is CAWSVTRNQPQHF. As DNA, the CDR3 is TGTGCCTGGAGTGTAACACGCAATCAGCCCCAGCATTTT.

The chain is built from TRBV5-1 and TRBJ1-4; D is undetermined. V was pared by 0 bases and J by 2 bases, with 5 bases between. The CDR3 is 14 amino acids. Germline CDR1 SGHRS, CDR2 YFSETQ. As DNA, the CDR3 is TGCGCCAGCAGCTTGGGACATACTAATGAAAAACTGTTTTTT. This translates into CASSLGHTNEKLFF.

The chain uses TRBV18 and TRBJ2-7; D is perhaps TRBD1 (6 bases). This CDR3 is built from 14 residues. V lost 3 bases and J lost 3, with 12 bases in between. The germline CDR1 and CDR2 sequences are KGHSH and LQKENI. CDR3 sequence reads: CASSPSDSLYEQYF. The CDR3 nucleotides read TGTGCCAGCTCACCCTCGGACAGTCTCTACGAGCAGTACTTC.

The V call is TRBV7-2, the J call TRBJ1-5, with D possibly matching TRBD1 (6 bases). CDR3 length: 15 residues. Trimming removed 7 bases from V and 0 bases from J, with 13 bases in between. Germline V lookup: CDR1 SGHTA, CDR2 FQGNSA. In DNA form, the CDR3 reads TGTGCCAGCACCCTAGGGGGATATAGCAATCAGCCCCAGCATTTT. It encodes CASTLGGYSNQPQHF.

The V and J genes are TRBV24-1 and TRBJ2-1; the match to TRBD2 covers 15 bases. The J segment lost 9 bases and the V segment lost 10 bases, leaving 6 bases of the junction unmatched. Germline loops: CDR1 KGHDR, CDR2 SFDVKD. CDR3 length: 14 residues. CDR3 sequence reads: CATRTSGRAGEQFF. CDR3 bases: TGTGCCACGAGGACTAGCGGGAGGGCTGGTGAGCAGTTCTTC.

As DNA, the CDR3 is TGTGCCAGTAGTATTAAGACAGGCTCCTGGGTCGAGCAGTACTTC. Translation: CASSIKTGSWVEQYF. V is TRBV19 and J is TRBJ2-7, with D tentatively TRBD1 (6 bases). This CDR3 has 15 residues. Germline V gene sequence: CDR1 LNHDA, CDR2 SQIVND (reference sequence). Trimming took off 3 bases at V and 6 bases at J, with 18 bases between the two ends.

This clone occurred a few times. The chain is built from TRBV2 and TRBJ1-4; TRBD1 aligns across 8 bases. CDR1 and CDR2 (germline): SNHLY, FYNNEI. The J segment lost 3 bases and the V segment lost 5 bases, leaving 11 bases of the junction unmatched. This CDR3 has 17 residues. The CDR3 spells CASSPGTGETANEKLFF. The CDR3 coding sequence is TGTGCCAGCAGTCCCGGGACAGGAGAGACGGCTAATGAAAAACTGTTTTTT.

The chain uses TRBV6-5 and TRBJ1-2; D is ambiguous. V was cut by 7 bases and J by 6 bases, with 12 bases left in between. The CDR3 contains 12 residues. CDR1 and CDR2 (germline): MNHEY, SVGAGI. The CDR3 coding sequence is TGTGCCAGCAACAGCCGGAAGGATGGCTACACCTTC. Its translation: CASNSRKDGYTF.

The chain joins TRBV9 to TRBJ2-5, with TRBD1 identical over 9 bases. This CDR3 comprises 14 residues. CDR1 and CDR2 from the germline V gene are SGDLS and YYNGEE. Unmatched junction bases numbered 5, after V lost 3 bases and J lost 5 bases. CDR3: CASSGGQGMETQYF. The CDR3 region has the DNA TGTGCCAGCAGCGGGGGACAGGGCATGGAGACCCAGTACTTC.

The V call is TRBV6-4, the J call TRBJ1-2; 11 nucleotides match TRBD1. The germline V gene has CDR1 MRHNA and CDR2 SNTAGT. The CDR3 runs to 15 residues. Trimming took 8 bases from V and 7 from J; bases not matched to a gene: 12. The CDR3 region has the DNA TGTGCCAGCTCCCCCGGGACAGGGGGGCTTTTTGGCTACACCTTC. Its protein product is CASSPGTGGLFGYTF.

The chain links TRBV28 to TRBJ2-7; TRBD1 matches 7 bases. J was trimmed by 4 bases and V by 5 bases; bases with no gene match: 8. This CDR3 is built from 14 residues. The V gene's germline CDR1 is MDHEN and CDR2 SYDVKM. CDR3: CASSLDRELYEQYF. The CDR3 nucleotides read TGTGCCAGCAGTCTTGACAGGGAATTGTACGAGCAGTACTTC.

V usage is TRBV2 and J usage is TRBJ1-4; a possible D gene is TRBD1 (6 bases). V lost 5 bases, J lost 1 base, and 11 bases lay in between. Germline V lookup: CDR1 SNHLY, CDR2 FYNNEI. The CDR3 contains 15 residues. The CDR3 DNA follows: TGTGCCAGCAGTCCCCAGGGGTTAACTAATGAAAAACTGTTTTTT. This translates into CASSPQGLTNEKLFF.

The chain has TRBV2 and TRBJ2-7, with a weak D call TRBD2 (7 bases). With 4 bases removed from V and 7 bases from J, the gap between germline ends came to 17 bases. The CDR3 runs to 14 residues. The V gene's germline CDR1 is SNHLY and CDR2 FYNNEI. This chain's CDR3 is CASSGGGGGFEQYF. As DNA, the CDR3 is TGTGCCAGCAGTGGTGGTGGGGGGGGCTTTGAGCAGTACTTC.

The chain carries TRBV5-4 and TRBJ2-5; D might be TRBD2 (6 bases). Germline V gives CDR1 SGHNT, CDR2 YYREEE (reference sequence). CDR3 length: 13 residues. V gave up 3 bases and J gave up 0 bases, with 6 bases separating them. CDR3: CASSWRDQETQYF. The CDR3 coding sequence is TGTGCCAGCAGCTGGAGGGACCAAGAGACCCAGTACTTC.

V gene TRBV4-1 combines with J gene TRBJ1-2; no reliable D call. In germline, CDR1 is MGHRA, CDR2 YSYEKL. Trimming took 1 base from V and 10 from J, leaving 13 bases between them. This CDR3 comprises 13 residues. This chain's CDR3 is CASSQGLPSPYTF. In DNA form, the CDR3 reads TGCGCCAGCAGCCAAGGACTCCCTTCTCCCTACACCTTC.

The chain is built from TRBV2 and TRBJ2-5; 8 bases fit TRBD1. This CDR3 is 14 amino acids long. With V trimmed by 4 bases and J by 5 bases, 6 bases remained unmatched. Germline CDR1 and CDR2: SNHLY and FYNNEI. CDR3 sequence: CASSVTGEVETQYF. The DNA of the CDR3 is TGTGCCAGCAGTGTGACAGGGGAGGTGGAGACCCAGTACTTC. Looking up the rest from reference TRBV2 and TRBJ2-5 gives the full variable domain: EPEVTQTPSHQVTQMGQEVILRCVPISNHLYFYWYRQILGQKVEFLVSFYNNEISEKSEIFDDQFSVERPDGSNFTLKIRSTKLEDSAMYFCASSVTGEVETQYFGPGTRLLVL.

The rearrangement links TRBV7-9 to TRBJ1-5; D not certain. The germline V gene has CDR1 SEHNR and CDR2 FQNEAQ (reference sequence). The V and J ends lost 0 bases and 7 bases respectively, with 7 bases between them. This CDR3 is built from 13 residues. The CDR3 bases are TGTGCCAGCAGCTTAGCGTTGGAGCAGCCCCAGCATTTT. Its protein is CASSLALEQPQHF.

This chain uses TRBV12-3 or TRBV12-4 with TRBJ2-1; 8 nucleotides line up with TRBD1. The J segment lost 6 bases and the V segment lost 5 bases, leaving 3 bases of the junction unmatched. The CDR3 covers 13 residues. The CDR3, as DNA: TGTGCCAGCAGTCCCGGGACAGGCAATGAGCAGTTCTTC. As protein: CASSPGTGNEQFF.